What follows describes a single TCR beta chain. Antigen unknown. This record belongs to a study of cytomegalovirus exposure and HLA in healthy donors. PCR used 60 Vbeta primers and 13 Jbeta primers. Original methodology: Unique TCR beta chains numbered around 75 million in a later analysis, with roughly 10 million shared. The assay was immunoSEQ multiplex PCR, and TCRdb's table has in-frame clones only and misses some. V and J calls plus clone size are reproduced from that table; the DNA served to infer D and trimming. The data show under 150,000 clones, with about four fifths seen just once and approximately 4% held by the top ten. The CDR3 contains 16 residues. Germline V gene sequence: CDR1 SGDLS, CDR2 YYNGEE. V shed 4 bases and J 0 bases; nucleotides not matched to a gene: 7. Study-level results: Common viral pathogens (according to a later analysis) appeared linked to several of the most significant clusters.

The specimen was PBMCs. The chain joins TRBV9 to TRBJ2-3, with 8 nucleotides matching TRBD2. This sequence was found in a woman between 35 and 50 years old in good health and CMV-seronegative. The CDR3: CASSLTSGTSTDTQYF. The CDR3 coding sequence is TGTGCCAGCAGCCTTACTAGCGGCACTAGCACAGATACGCAGTATTTT. The full variable domain, completed using reference TRBV9 and TRBJ2-3, is DSGVTQTPKHLITATGQRVTLRCSPRSGDLSVYWYQQSLDQGLQFLIQYYNGEERAKGNILERFSAQQFPDLHSELNLSSLELGDSALYFCASSLTSGTSTDTQYFGPGTRLTVL.